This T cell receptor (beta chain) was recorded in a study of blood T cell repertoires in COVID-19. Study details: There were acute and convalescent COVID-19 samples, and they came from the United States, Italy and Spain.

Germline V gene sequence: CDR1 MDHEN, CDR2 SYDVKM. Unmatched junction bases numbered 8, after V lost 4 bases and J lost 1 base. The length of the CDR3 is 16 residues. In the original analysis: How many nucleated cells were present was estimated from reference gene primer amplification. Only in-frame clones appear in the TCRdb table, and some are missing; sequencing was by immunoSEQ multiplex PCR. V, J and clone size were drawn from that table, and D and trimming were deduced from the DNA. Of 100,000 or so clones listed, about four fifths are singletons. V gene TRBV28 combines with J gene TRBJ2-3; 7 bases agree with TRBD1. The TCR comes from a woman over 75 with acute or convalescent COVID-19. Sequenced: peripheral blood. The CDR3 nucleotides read TGTGCCAGCAGTTCTTCCTCCGGGACAGGCACAGATACGCAGTATTTT. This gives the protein CASSSSSGTGTDTQYF.